Following are 20 T cell receptor beta chains from one sample sequenced in a study of blood T cell repertoires in COVID-19. The data were produced by immunoSEQ multiplex PCR, yet TCRdb's version contains in-frame clones alone and is incomplete. The table records about 52,000 clones, 65% to 90% of them present only once. Specimen: peripheral blood. The receptors stem from a man between 65 and 85 years old with acute or convalescent COVID-19.

V gene TRBV7-8 combines with J gene TRBJ2-6; D remains unclear. Germline lookup yields CDR1 SGHVS and CDR2 FQNEAQ. The CDR3 has 16 amino acids. With 0 bases removed from V and 4 bases from J, the gap between germline ends came to 10 bases. The CDR3 sequence: CASSLAYFSGANVLTF. The DNA of the CDR3 is TGTGCCAGCAGCTTAGCGTACTTCTCCGGGGCCAACGTCCTGACTTTC. Supplemented by reference TRBV7-8 and TRBJ2-6, the full variable domain reads GAGVSQSPRYKVAKRGQDVALRCDPISGHVSLFWYQQALGQGPEFLTYFQNEAQLDKSGLPSDRFFAERPEGSVSTLKIQRTQQEDSAVYLCASSLAYFSGANVLTFGAGSRLTVL.

The gene calls are TRBV4-2 and TRBJ2-7; D might be TRBD2 (6 bases). This CDR3 has 16 residues. Trimming took off 0 bases at V and 5 bases at J, with 17 bases between the two ends. Germline CDR1 LGHNA, CDR2 YNFKEQ. The CDR3 bases are TGTGCCAGCAGCCAAGATAGGAGGGAGACTCCCCACGAGCAGTACTTC. This sequence encodes CASSQDRRETPHEQYF.

The gene calls are TRBV24-1 and TRBJ2-1, with 10 bases aligning to TRBD2. This CDR3 region has 16 residues. J was trimmed by 0 bases and V by 4 bases; bases with no gene match: 2. Germline CDR1 is KGHDR and CDR2 is SFDVKD. The CDR3 bases are TGTGCCACCAGTGAGCCTAGCGGGAGCTCCTACAATGAGCAGTTCTTC. Its protein product is CATSEPSGSSYNEQFF.

The rearrangement joins TRBV5-3 to TRBJ2-7; D gene uncertain. TRBV5-3 is classed as an ORF, of uncertain function. Trimming removed 0 bases at V and 3 bases at J, with 10 bases between. The CDR3 consists of 14 residues. CDR3 protein: CARSLVTAHYEQYV. CDR3 DNA: TGTGCCAGAAGCTTGGTAACTGCCCACTACGAGCAGTACGTC.

The chain links TRBV28 to TRBJ1-5; D is perhaps TRBD1 (6 bases). CDR3 length: 12 amino acids. CDR1 and CDR2 from the germline V gene are MDHEN and SYDVKM. Trimming took off 5 bases at V and 7 bases at J, with 9 bases between the two ends. This CDR3 is CASSQGPQPQHF. CDR3 nucleotides: TGTGCCAGCAGTCAGGGGCCACAGCCCCAGCATTTT.

V is TRBV6-4 and J is TRBJ1-4, with 8 bases that match TRBD1. CDR3 size: 14 residues. Germline trimming cut 9 bases from V and 2 bases from J; bases unmatched to any gene: 5. Germline V gives CDR1 MRHNA, CDR2 SNTAGT. The CDR3 bases are TGTGCCAGACCCAGGGGGCAGACTAATGAAAAACTGTTTTTT. It codes for CARPRGQTNEKLFF.

This chain links TRBV5-1 with TRBJ1-2; 11 bases agree with TRBD1. CDR1 and CDR2 (germline): SGHRS, YFSETQ. The CDR3 runs 14 residues. Trimming at V came to 4 bases and at J to 6 bases, leaving 5 bases not matched to a gene. CDR3: CASSRDRGGDGYTF. For the CDR3, the DNA is TGCGCCAGCAGCCGGGACAGGGGGGGGGATGGCTACACCTTC.

This clone showed up just once. The CDR3 region is CASSLGRQETQYF. CDR3 bases: TGCGCCAGCAGCTTGGGGCGGCAGGAGACCCAGTACTTC. This sequence joins TRBV5-1 and TRBJ2-5; D ambiguous. CDR1 SGHRS and CDR2 YFSETQ come from the germline V gene. Trimming took off 0 bases at V and 5 bases at J, with 8 bases between the two ends. CDR3 length equals 13 residues.

The gene calls are TRBV18 and TRBJ2-7, with a possible D match to TRBD2 (6 bases). This CDR3 contains 17 residues. Germline V gives CDR1 KGHSH, CDR2 LQKENI. V dropped 3 bases and J dropped 3 bases, with 21 bases sitting between them. The CDR3 spells CASSPRPLAESFYEQYV. For the CDR3, the DNA is TGTGCCAGCTCACCTCGGCCACTAGCAGAATCCTTCTACGAGCAGTACGTC.

V gene TRBV19 combines with J gene TRBJ1-5; D is undetermined. V was shortened by 6 bases and J by 0 bases, with 9 bases between the two germline ends. Germline loops: CDR1 LNHDA, CDR2 SQIVND (reference sequence). This CDR3 spans 14 amino acids. The CDR3 sequence is CASRLGSSNQPQHF. CDR3 nucleotide sequence: TGTGCCAGTAGACTCGGGAGTAGCAATCAGCCCCAGCATTTT.

This chain links TRBV6-5 with TRBJ2-7; 7 nucleotides agree with TRBD1. The CDR3 runs 13 residues. Unmatched junction bases numbered 7, after V lost 4 bases and J lost 7 bases. Germline-derived CDR1 and CDR2 are MNHEY and SVGAGI. In DNA, the CDR3 is TGTGCCAGCAGTTCGAGACAGGGTGGTGAGCAGTACGTC. Its translation: CASSSRQGGEQYV.

This clone was picked up a small number of times. The J gene is TRBJ2-1, the V gene TRBV13; 8 bases align to TRBD2. Trimming took 11 bases from V and 5 from J; bases not matched to a gene: 11. Germline V CDR1 and CDR2: PRHDT, FYEKMQ (reference sequence). This CDR3 spans 14 amino acids. CDR3 sequence (DNA): TGTGCCGGTTCAGAGGGTAGCGGGGACAATGAGCAGTTCTTC. Protein product: CAGSEGSGDNEQFF.

The V call is TRBV10-3, the J call TRBJ2-5; 8 bases match TRBD1. The CDR3 totals 14 residues. Looked up from germline, CDR1 is ENHRY and CDR2 is SYGVKD. V was clipped by 4 bases and J by 1 base; unmatched bases: 2. CDR3 region: CAISATGGQETQYF. CDR3 DNA sequence: TGTGCCATCAGTGCCACAGGGGGCCAAGAGACCCAGTACTTC.

The rearrangement joins TRBV12-3 or TRBV12-4 to TRBJ1-1, with a possible D match to TRBD1 (6 bases). V was clipped by 6 bases and J by 8 bases, with 16 bases between them. The CDR3 sequence is 13 residues long. CDR3 nucleotide sequence: TGTGCCAGCAGCCGGTACGAACAGGGCGAAGCTTTCTTT. It encodes CASSRYEQGEAFF.

The rearrangement joins TRBV6-5 to TRBJ2-1, with TRBD1 matching 9 bases. V shed 4 bases and J 3 bases; nucleotides not matched to a gene: 1. The CDR3 length is 14 residues. Per germline, CDR1 MNHEY and CDR2 SVGAGI. The CDR3 bases are TGTGCCAGCAGTTTGACAGGGGGCTACAATGAGCAGTTCTTC. It codes for CASSLTGGYNEQFF.

Only one count was recorded for this clone. This chain uses TRBV4-3 with TRBJ1-4; 7 bases align to TRBD1. Germline V gene data show CDR1 as LGHNA and CDR2 as YSLEER. V shed 2 bases, J shed 2 bases, and the junction held 2 bases outside the gene matches. CDR3 length equals 15 residues. The CDR3 coding sequence is TGCGCCAGCAGCCAATCGACAGGGACTAATGAAAAACTGTTTTTT. Protein: CASSQSTGTNEKLFF.

This clone was picked up a small number of times. The chain recombines TRBV5-1 with TRBJ2-1; TRBD2 matches at 8 bases. This CDR3 comprises 14 residues. Germline V gene lookup returns CDR1 SGHRS and CDR2 YFSETQ. V lost 4 bases, J lost 9 bases, and 9 bases stayed unmatched. This chain's CDR3 is CASSPRAGAVEQFF. CDR3 sequence (DNA): TGCGCCAGCAGCCCGAGAGCGGGGGCGGTTGAGCAGTTCTTC.

The chain couples TRBV5-6 to TRBJ1-1; D possibly corresponds to TRBD1 (6 bases). This CDR3 region has 13 residues. V gave up 1 base and J gave up 6 bases, with 10 bases separating them. Germline values: CDR1 SGHDT, CDR2 YYEEEE. The CDR3 loop is CASSLLGAAEAFF. CDR3 coding DNA: TGTGCCAGCAGCTTGTTGGGGGCTGCTGAAGCTTTCTTT.

The rearrangement joins TRBV28 to TRBJ1-5; no reliable D call. The germline gives CDR1 MDHEN, CDR2 SYDVKM. CDR3 length: 14 residues. V lost 4 bases and J lost 7, with 14 bases in between. The CDR3 reads CASSSAMRWQPQHF. The CDR3 nucleotides read TGTGCCAGCAGTTCGGCAATGAGGTGGCAGCCCCAGCATTTT. Variable domain in full (rest from reference TRBV28 and TRBJ1-5): DVKVTQSSRYLVKRTGEKVFLECVQDMDHENMFWYRQDPGLGLRLIYFSYDVKMKEKGDIPEGYSVSREKKERFSLILESASTNQTSMYLCASSSAMRWQPQHFGDGTRLSIL.

V and J are TRBV6-2 or TRBV6-3 and TRBJ1-2; maybe TRBD1 (6 bases). V shed 5 bases and J shed 2 bases, with 6 bases lying between them. Germline V gene data show CDR1 as MNHEY and CDR2 as SVGEGT. This CDR3 is 12 amino acids long. CDR3 nucleotides: TGTGCCAGCAGTAGGGGGAACTATGGCTACACCTTC. This sequence encodes CASSRGNYGYTF.